This T cell receptor beta chain was sequenced for a study of T-cell memory formation after mild COVID-19. Study-wide results and caveats: Nothing showed for sure that second-wave clones peaking on day 37 were SARS-CoV-2 specific.

Details on this clonotype: Its specificity is unknown.

V dropped 4 bases and J dropped 6 bases, with 16 bases sitting between them. Germline V gene lookup returns CDR1 MNHEY and CDR2 SVGAGI. CDR3 length: 15 residues. In TCRdb, the 5' RACE reads were re-called with MiXCR into one record per CDR3 protein. The sample shows about 110,000 distinct CDR3 sequences, approximately 17% of them seen only once. The chain is built from TRBV6-5 and TRBJ2-4, with a possible D match to TRBD1 (5 bases). The specimen was PBMCs or a T cell subset sorted from them (not recorded which). This TCR was sampled from an adult woman who had mild COVID-19 (a few samples of this study predate the infection). Cell type and time point are not known. The CDR3 DNA sequence: TGTGCCAGCAGTTCCCACAACGACAGTCTAAACATTCAGTACTTC. Its translation: CASSSHNDSLNIQYF.